Listed below are T cell receptor beta chains from one sample, sequenced in a study of OX40 agonist ivuxolimab in advanced cancers. Sequenced by immunoSEQ multiplex PCR; TCRdb stores in-frame clones only, minus some. The sample shows 60,000 to 70,000 clones, around 83% of them seen only once. Sequenced here: CD4+ or CD8+ T cells sorted from blood, sampled in a trial of the OX40 agonist ivuxolimab. Receptor source: an adult with an advanced solid tumor such as melanoma, head and neck, liver or kidney cancer. CDR3s include the opening cysteine and the closing phenylalanine or tryptophan. Each record gives: V gene, D gene, J gene, clone size, CDR3 protein. D genes are given only for firm matches. Expanded clones are given a class, and other clones once, few, many or no size at all.

V gene: TRBV19
D gene: TRBD2
J gene: TRBJ2-7
clone size: -
CDR3 protein: CASSRASGSSDLSSYEQYF

V gene: TRBV9
D gene: -
J gene: TRBJ1-2
clone size: -
CDR3 protein: CASSVAGGYTF

V gene: TRBV7-2
D gene: TRBD2
J gene: TRBJ2-1
clone size: -
CDR3 protein: CASSPRGLAGDEQFF

V gene: TRBV19
D gene: -
J gene: TRBJ2-6
clone size: -
CDR3 protein: CASSAGAVSGANVLTF

V gene: TRBV7-9
D gene: TRBD1
J gene: TRBJ2-3
clone size: -
CDR3 protein: CASTTGQVLGDTQYF

V gene: TRBV19
D gene: -
J gene: TRBJ1-5
clone size: -
CDR3 protein: CASSEYTRGGQPQHF

V gene: TRBV5-6
D gene: -
J gene: TRBJ1-3
clone size: -
CDR3 protein: CASSLVGAGSGNTIYF

V gene: TRBV18
D gene: -
J gene: TRBJ1-2
clone size: -
CDR3 protein: CASSPSQNRSPEGGYTF

V gene: TRBV15
D gene: -
J gene: TRBJ1-6
clone size: -
CDR3 protein: CATSRGNTGSPLHF

V gene: TRBV6-6
D gene: -
J gene: TRBJ2-1
clone size: -
CDR3 protein: CASSRDGQYNEQFF

V gene: TRBV20-1
D gene: -
J gene: TRBJ1-2
clone size: -
CDR3 protein: CSASRGDGYTF

V gene: TRBV11-2
D gene: TRBD1
J gene: TRBJ2-1
clone size: -
CDR3 protein: CASSWTGGVGLAKYNEQFF

V gene: TRBV14
D gene: -
J gene: TRBJ1-4
clone size: -
CDR3 protein: CASSQDRGTNEKLFF

V gene: TRBV7-8
D gene: -
J gene: TRBJ2-1
clone size: -
CDR3 protein: CASSRRGEGNEQFF

V gene: TRBV29-1
D gene: -
J gene: TRBJ2-7
clone size: -
CDR3 protein: CSVEGNQKNEQYF

V gene: TRBV6-5
D gene: -
J gene: TRBJ1-2
clone size: -
CDR3 protein: CASSRLSGNYGYTF

V gene: TRBV18
D gene: TRBD1
J gene: TRBJ1-1
clone size: -
CDR3 protein: CASSPAGTGGEGEAFF

V gene: TRBV25-1
D gene: -
J gene: TRBJ1-3
clone size: -
CDR3 protein: CASRQNSGNTIYF

V gene: TRBV5-1
D gene: -
J gene: TRBJ2-3
clone size: -
CDR3 protein: CASSFGNGGADTQYF

V gene: TRBV5-6
D gene: TRBD1
J gene: TRBJ1-1
clone size: -
CDR3 protein: CASSFDRANTEAFF

V gene: TRBV28
D gene: TRBD2
J gene: TRBJ2-3
clone size: -
CDR3 protein: CASSQRTSGTDTQYF

V gene: TRBV7-9
D gene: TRBD2
J gene: TRBJ2-2
clone size: once
CDR3 protein: CASSFLAGGAGELFF

V gene: TRBV18
D gene: -
J gene: TRBJ2-4
clone size: once
CDR3 protein: CASSEGEGNIQYF

V gene: TRBV30
D gene: TRBD1
J gene: TRBJ2-7
clone size: -
CDR3 protein: CAWDRGRYEQYF

V gene: TRBV30
D gene: TRBD1
J gene: TRBJ2-7
clone size: -
CDR3 protein: CAWSRGQGYEQYF

V gene: TRBV5-1
D gene: -
J gene: TRBJ1-4
clone size: -
CDR3 protein: CASSLEGPTRFNEKLFF